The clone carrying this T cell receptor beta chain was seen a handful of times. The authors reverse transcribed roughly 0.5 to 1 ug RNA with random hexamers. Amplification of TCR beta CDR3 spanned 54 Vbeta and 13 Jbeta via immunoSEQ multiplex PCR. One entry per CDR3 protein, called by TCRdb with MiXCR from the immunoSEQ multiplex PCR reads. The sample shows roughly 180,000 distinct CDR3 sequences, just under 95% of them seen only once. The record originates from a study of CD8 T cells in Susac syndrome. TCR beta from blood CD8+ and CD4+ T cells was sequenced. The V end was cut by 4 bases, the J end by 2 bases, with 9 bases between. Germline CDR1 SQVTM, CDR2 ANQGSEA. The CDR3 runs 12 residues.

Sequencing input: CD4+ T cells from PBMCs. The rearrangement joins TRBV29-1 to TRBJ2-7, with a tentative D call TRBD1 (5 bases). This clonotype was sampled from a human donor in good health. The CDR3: CSVGRTPYEQYF. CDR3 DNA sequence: TGCAGCGTTGGGCGGACACCCTACGAGCAGTACTTC.